This entry features one T cell receptor beta chain sequence. Its specificity is not known. CD45RO-negative, CCR7-positively selected cells formed the naive CD8 fraction, excluding terminally differentiated effector memory CD45RA+ cells. Deep was the level used in running the assay. On sorted subsets, replicate PCRs used 200 to 250 ng DNA, or tens of thousands of T cell genomes. Sequenced by immunoSEQ multiplex PCR; TCRdb stores in-frame clones only, minus some. The sample shows some 2,100,000 clones, more than 85% of them seen only once. The data are from a study of shared clonotypes between healthy human individuals. Study outcomes and limitations: The researchers took only blood, and tissue repertoires probably look different.

CDR3 length: 17 amino acids. Germline lookup yields CDR1 MNHEY and CDR2 SMNVEV (reference sequence). V was pared by 6 bases and J by 4 bases, with 14 bases of the junction left unmatched. The rearrangement joins TRBV27 to TRBJ2-1, with 8 bases that match TRBD2. What was sequenced was naive CD8+ T cells from PBMCs. The TCR sequence derives from a man aged 18-30 years in good health. Some clones in this sample may be carry-over from other donors' samples. The CDR3 sequence: CASRTRGLAGPYNEQFF. The CDR3 nucleotides are TGTGCCAGCAGAACCCGGGGGCTAGCGGGCCCTTACAATGAGCAGTTCTTC.